This T cell receptor beta chain emerged from a study of T cells after yellow fever vaccination. Study context: Preparation of the low-cell-number fractions used SMART-Seq v4 Ultra Low Input. General study findings and limits: Weaker overall, the secondary response nonetheless peaked faster (day 5 versus 15). After the booster, around 95% of CD4 and about nine tenths of CD8 primary-response clones were re-detected.

Trimming stripped 4 bases from V and 3 bases from J, with 14 bases between. Germline V lookup: CDR1 MNHEY, CDR2 SVGEGT. The CDR3 length is 15 residues. In making TCR cDNA, 5'RACE template switching added a universal primer site and UMIs to it. TCRdb recomputed calls from the 5' RACE reads with MiXCR, one row per CDR3 protein. The repertoire holds more than 350,000 distinct CDR3 sequences, with about 9.9% as singletons. This clonotype has only a few counts. Its specificity is unknown. The input for sequencing was PBMCs, taken on the day of the first yellow fever vaccination. This TCR was recovered from a young man who received the YFV17D yellow fever vaccine. The chain recombines TRBV6-2 or TRBV6-3 with TRBJ2-3; possibly TRBD2 for D (6 bases). CDR3 coding DNA: TGTGCCAGCAGTTTGGCAGGGACTCGGACAGATACGCAGTATTTT. Amino acids: CASSLAGTRTDTQYF.